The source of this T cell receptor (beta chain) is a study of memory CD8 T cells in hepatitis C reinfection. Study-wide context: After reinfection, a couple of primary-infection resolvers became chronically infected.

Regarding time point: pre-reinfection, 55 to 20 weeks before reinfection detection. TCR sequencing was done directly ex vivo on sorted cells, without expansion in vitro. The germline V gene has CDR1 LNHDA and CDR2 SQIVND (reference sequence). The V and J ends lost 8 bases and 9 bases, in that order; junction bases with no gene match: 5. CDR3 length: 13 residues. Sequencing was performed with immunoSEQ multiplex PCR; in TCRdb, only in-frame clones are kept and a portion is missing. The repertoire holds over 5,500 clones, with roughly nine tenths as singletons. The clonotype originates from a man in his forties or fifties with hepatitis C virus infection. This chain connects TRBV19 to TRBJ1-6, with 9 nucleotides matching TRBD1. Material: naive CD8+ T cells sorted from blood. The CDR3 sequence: CASRRDRASPLHF. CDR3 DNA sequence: TGTGCCAGTCGCCGGGACAGGGCTTCACCCCTCCACTTT.